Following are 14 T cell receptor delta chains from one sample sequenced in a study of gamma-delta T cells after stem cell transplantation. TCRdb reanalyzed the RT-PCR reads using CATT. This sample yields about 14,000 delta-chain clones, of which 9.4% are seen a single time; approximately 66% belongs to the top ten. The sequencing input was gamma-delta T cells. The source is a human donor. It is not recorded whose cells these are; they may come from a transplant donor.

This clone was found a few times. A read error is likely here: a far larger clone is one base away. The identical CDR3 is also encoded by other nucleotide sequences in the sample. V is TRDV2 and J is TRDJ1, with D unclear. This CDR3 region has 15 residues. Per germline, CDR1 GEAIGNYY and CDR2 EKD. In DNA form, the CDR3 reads TGTGCCTGTGACACCGTGGGTGCGTACACTGATAAACTCATCTTT. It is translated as CACDTVGAYTDKLIF.

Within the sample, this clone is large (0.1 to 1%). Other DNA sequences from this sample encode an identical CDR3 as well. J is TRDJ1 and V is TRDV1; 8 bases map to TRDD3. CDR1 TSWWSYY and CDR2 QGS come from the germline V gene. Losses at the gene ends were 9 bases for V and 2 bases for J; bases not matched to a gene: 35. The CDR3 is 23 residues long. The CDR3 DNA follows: TGTGCTCTGCCAGGGGACGGCCCCCTGCCGACCATGGGGGATCCCATCGAGACCGATAAACTCATCTTT. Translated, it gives CALPGDGPLPTMGDPIETDKLIF.

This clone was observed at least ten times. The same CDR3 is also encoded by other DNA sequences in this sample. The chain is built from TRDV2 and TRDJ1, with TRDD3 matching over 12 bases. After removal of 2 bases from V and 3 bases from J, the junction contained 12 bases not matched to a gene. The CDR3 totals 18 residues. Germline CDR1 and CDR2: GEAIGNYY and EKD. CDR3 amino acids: CACDMLSGGYALADKLIF. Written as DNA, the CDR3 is TGTGCCTGTGACATGCTATCTGGGGGATACGCGTTGGCCGATAAACTCATCTTT.

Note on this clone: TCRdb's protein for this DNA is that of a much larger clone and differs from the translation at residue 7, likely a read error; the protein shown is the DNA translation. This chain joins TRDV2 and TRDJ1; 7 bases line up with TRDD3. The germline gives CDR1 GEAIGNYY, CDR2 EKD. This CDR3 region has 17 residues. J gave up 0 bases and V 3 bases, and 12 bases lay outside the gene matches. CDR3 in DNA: TGTGCCTGTGACGGCCTAGTGGATACGAATTACACCGATAAACTCATCTTT. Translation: CACDGLVDTNYTDKLIF.

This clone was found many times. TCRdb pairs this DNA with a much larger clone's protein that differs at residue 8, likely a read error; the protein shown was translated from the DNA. Here the CDR3 reads CACDTLGPALDTDKLIF. CDR3 DNA sequence: TGTGCCTGTGACACCCTCGGGCCCGCCCTTGACACCGATAAACTCATCTTT. This rearrangement joins TRDV2 to TRDJ1; D uncertain. The CDR3 extends over 17 amino acids. Germline V CDR1 and CDR2: GEAIGNYY, EKD. The V gene lost 0 bases and the J gene lost 0 bases, with 16 bases spanning the gap.

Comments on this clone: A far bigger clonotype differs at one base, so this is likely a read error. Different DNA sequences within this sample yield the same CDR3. CDR3 region: CALGEGGWEPFASDKLIF. In DNA form, the CDR3 reads TGTGCTCTTGGGGAAGGTGGATGGGAGCCTTTCGCGTCCGATAAGCTCATCTTT. This chain joins TRDV1 and TRDJ1; D gene unclear. Germline V lookup: CDR1 TSWWSYY, CDR2 QGS. This CDR3 has 18 amino acids.

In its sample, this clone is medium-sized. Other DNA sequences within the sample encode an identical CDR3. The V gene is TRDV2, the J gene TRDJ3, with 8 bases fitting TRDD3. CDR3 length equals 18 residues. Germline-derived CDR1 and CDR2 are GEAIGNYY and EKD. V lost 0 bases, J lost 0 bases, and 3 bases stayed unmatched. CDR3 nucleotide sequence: TGTGCCTGTGACACCGGGGATACACACTCCTGGGACACCCGACAGATGTTTTTC. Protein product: CACDTGDTHSWDTRQMFF.

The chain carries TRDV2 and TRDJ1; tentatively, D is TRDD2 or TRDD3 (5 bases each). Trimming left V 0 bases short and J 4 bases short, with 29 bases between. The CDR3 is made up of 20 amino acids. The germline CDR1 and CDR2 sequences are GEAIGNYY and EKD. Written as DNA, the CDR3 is TGTGCCTGTGACACCGGTACTTCCAACTTGGGATCGGAAAATGGCGATAAACTCATCTTT. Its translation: CACDTGTSNLGSENGDKLIF.

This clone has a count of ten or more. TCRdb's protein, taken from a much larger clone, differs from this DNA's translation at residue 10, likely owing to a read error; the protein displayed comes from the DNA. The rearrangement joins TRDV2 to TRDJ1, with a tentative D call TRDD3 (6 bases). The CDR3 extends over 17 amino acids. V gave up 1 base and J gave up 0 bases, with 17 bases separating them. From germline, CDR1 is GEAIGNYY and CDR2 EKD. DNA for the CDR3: TGTGCCTGTGACACAGTCGGGGATCTGACCTACACCGATAAACTCATCTTT. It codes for CACDTVGDLTYTDKLIF.

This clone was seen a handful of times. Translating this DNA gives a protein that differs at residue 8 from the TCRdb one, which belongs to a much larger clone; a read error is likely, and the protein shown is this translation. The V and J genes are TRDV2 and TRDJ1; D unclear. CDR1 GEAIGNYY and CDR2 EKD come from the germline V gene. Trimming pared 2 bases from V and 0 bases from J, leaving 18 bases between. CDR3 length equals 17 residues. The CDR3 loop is CACDNLLAESYTDKLIF. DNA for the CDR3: TGTGCCTGTGACAACCTCCTTGCTGAAAGTTACACCGATAAACTCATCTTT.

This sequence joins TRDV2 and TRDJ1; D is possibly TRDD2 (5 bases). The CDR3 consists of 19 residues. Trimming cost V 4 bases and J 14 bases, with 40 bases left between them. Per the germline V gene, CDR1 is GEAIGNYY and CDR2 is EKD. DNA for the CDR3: TGTGCCTGTGAACTCCTCCTCATCCAGGTGTATCCTAAAACCGATAACCTAATCTTT. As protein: CACELLLIQVYPKTDNLIF.

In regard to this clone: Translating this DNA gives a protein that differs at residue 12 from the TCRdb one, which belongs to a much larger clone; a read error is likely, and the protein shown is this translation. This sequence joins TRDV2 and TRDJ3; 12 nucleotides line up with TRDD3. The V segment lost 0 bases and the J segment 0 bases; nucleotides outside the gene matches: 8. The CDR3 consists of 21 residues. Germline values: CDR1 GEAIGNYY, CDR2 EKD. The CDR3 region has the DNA TGTGCCTGTGACACCCTTACTGGGGGATACAAGGGCTCCTGGGACACCCGACAGATGTTTTTC. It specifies CACDTLTGGYKGSWDTRQMFF.

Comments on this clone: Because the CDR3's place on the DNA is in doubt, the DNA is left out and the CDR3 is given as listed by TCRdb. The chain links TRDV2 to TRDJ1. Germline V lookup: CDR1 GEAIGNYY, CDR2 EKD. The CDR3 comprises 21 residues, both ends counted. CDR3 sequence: CACDTVPHTSVFYDYTAKLIF.

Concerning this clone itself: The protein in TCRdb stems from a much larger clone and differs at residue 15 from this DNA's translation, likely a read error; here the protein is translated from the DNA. The CDR3: CACDPTTHTGGSYTYKLIF. The CDR3 DNA follows: TGTGCCTGTGACCCTACTACCCACACTGGGGGATCGTACACCTATAAACTCATCTTT. The chain employs TRDV2 and TRDJ1, with 10 bases matching TRDD3. The CDR3 loop spans 19 amino acids. Germline V gene data show CDR1 as GEAIGNYY and CDR2 as EKD.